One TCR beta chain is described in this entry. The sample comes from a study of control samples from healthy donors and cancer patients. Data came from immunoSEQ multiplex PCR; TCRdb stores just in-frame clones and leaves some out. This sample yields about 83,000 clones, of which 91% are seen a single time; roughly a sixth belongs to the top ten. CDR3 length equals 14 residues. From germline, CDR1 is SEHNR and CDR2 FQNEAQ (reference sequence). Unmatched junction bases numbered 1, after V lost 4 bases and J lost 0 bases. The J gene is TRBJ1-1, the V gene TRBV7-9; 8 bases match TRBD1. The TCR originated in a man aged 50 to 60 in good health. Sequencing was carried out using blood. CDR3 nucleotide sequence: TGTGCCAGCAGCTGGACAGGGCTGAACACTGAAGCTTTCTTT. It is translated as CASSWTGLNTEAFF.